The 29 T cell receptor beta chains below all came from one sample that was sequenced in a study of blood T cell repertoires in COVID-19. The method was immunoSEQ multiplex PCR; TCRdb's version includes in-frame clones alone and lacks a portion of them. The sample lists around 180,000 clones, under 80% occurring once. The sequenced material came from PBMCs or T cells enriched from blood (not recorded which). The receptors were gathered from a woman between 50 and 59 years old with acute COVID-19.

This rearrangement joins TRBV4-1 to TRBJ1-2, with TRBD1 matching over 8 bases. The CDR3 has 19 amino acids. Trimming cost V 1 base and J 6 bases; bases outside gene matches: 19. Germline CDR1 and CDR2: MGHRA and YSYEKL. The CDR3 bases are TGCGCCAGCAGCCAAGCATATCGCCCCACCGGACAGGGAGGAGATGGCTACACCTTC. Its protein product is CASSQAYRPTGQGGDGYTF.

The chain employs TRBV30 and TRBJ1-6; 7 nucleotides agree with TRBD1. Germline values: CDR1 GTSNPN, CDR2 SVGIG (reference sequence). This CDR3 spans 14 amino acids. With 4 bases clipped from V and 6 bases from J, the junction kept 6 bases outside the gene matches. The CDR3 loop is CAWTGQLANSPLHF. CDR3 bases: TGTGCCTGGACGGGACAGCTAGCTAATTCACCCCTCCACTTT.

V and J are TRBV6-2 or TRBV6-3 and TRBJ2-7; weak D call: TRBD2 (7 bases). CDR1 and CDR2 (germline): MNHEY, SVGEGT. The V end was cut by 5 bases, the J end by 2 bases, with 13 bases between. This CDR3 has 14 amino acids. CDR3 protein: CASSRMGGPYEQYV. The DNA for the CDR3 is TGTGCCAGCAGTAGGATGGGGGGGCCCTACGAGCAGTACGTC.

V is TRBV24-1 and J is TRBJ2-1; the match to TRBD2 covers 9 bases. The V gene's germline CDR1 is KGHDR and CDR2 SFDVKD. CDR3 size: 17 residues. The trim removed 4 bases at V and 6 bases at J, leaving 12 bases unmatched. The CDR3 region has the DNA TGTGCCACCAGTGACACTAGCAAGCTAGCGGGGCCCAATGAGCAGTTCTTC. Translating gives CATSDTSKLAGPNEQFF.

This clone came up a few times. The sample holds other DNA sequences that translate to the same CDR3. The chain has TRBV6-5 and TRBJ1-2; TRBD1 aligns across 10 bases. CDR3 length equals 15 residues. CDR1 is MNHEY and CDR2 is SVGAGI in the germline V gene. Trimming removed 0 bases from V and 2 bases from J; junction bases left unmatched: 0. The CDR3 bases are TGTGCCAGCAGTTACTCGACAGGGGGCAACTATGGCTACACCTTC. It is translated as CASSYSTGGNYGYTF.

This rearrangement joins TRBV27 to TRBJ2-1; 7 bases match TRBD2. Germline CDR1 reads MNHEY; CDR2 reads SMNVEV (reference sequence). V trimming: 5 bases; J trimming: 6 bases; junction bases outside the gene matches: 7. The CDR3 is made up of 14 amino acids. The CDR3 loop reads CASSPRSGGNEQFF. DNA of the CDR3: TGTGCCAGCAGTCCCCGGTCGGGGGGCAATGAGCAGTTCTTC.

This chain joins TRBV6-1 and TRBJ1-2; 8 nucleotides agree with TRBD1. The length of the CDR3 is 16 residues. Germline V gene lookup returns CDR1 MNHNS and CDR2 SASEGT. With 4 bases clipped from V and 6 bases from J, the junction kept 13 bases outside the gene matches. CDR3 sequence: CASSVSHTGGANGYTF. CDR3 DNA: TGTGCCAGCAGTGTCTCACATACAGGGGGGGCGAATGGCTACACCTTC.

V and J are TRBV13 and TRBJ1-2, with D possibly matching TRBD1 (5 bases). V was cut by 6 bases and J by 1 base, with 9 bases left in between. CDR1 and CDR2 (germline): PRHDT, FYEKMQ (reference sequence). The CDR3 runs 13 residues. CDR3 residues: CASRDQGNYGYTF. CDR3 nucleotides: TGTGCCAGCAGGGATCAGGGTAACTATGGCTACACCTTC. The variable domain in full, completed from reference TRBV13 and TRBJ1-2, reads AAGVIQSPRHLIKEKRETATLKCYPIPRHDTVYWYQQGPGQDPQFLISFYEKMQSDKGSIPDRFSAQQFSDYHSELNMSSLELGDSALYFCASRDQGNYGYTFGSGTRLTVV.

The CDR3 reads CAWTPTGAALYGYTF. For the CDR3, the DNA is TGTGCCTGGACCCCTACTGGGGCCGCCCTATATGGCTACACCTTC. V is TRBV30 and J is TRBJ1-2; TRBD1 might be the D (5 bases). Trimming took off 4 bases at V and 5 bases at J, with 20 bases between the two ends. Per the germline V gene, CDR1 is GTSNPN and CDR2 is SVGIG (reference sequence). This CDR3 is built from 15 residues.

V usage is TRBV4-2 and J usage is TRBJ2-3; D is undetermined. The germline gives CDR1 LGHNA, CDR2 YNFKEQ. Between the trimmed V and J ends, which lost 9 bases and 6 bases, there was a span of 13 bases. This CDR3 is 12 amino acids long. Written as DNA, the CDR3 is TGTGCCAGTCGAGACCCCAGGGATACGCAGTATTTT. Translating gives CASRDPRDTQYF.

V is TRBV4-1 and J is TRBJ2-5; TRBD2 matches 9 bases. The J segment lost 5 bases and the V segment lost 3 bases, leaving 4 bases of the junction unmatched. Germline CDR1 is MGHRA and CDR2 is YSYEKL. CDR3 size: 14 residues. The CDR3 region is CASSQSGGRETQYF. CDR3 nucleotide sequence: TGCGCCAGCAGCCAGAGCGGGGGGCGGGAGACCCAGTACTTC.

The chain has TRBV6-2 or TRBV6-3 and TRBJ2-7; D perhaps matches TRBD1 (6 bases). Looked up from germline, CDR1 is MNHEY and CDR2 is SVGEGT. Trimming took 5 bases from V and 3 from J, leaving 11 bases between them. The CDR3 is made up of 13 amino acids. CDR3 DNA: TGTGCCAGCAGTCGACAGGCTGGCTACGAGCAGTACGTC. It is translated as CASSRQAGYEQYV.

This clone was counted a single time. The chain carries TRBV4-1 and TRBJ2-5, with TRBD2 matching over 9 bases. The CDR3 sequence is 16 residues long. CDR1 is MGHRA and CDR2 is YSYEKL in the germline V gene. V was clipped by 0 bases and J by 3 bases; unmatched bases: 5. For the CDR3, the DNA is TGCGCCAGCAGCCAAGACGGGCGGGGGGGCGAAGAGACCCAGTACTTC. It codes for CASSQDGRGGEETQYF.

This chain uses TRBV3-1 (or the pseudogene TRBV3-2) with TRBJ1-4; D is possibly TRBD1 (5 bases). Trimming took 3 bases from V and 4 from J, leaving 12 bases between them. CDR3 length: 15 residues. Germline assignment: CDR1 LGHDT and CDR2 YNNKEL (reference sequence). CDR3 protein: CASSHPTAYNEKLFF. For the CDR3, the DNA is TGTGCCAGCAGCCATCCGACAGCCTATAATGAAAAACTGTTTTTT.

The chain links TRBV9 to TRBJ2-5; 10 nucleotides match TRBD2. The length of the CDR3 is 15 residues. The junction had 7 bases not matched to a gene; V was cut back by 3 bases and J by 5 bases. The germline V gene has CDR1 SGDLS and CDR2 YYNGEE. The CDR3 nucleotides are TGTGCCAGCAGCGGGCTAGCGGGGGAAGGTGAGACCCAGTACTTC. This codes for CASSGLAGEGETQYF.

This clone was seen a few times. The chain joins TRBV19 to TRBJ1-4, with a tentative D call TRBD1 (6 bases). CDR3 size: 15 residues. CDR1 LNHDA and CDR2 SQIVND come from the germline V gene (reference sequence). Trimming cost V 5 bases and J 8 bases, with 18 bases left between them. The DNA of the CDR3 is TGTGCCAGTAGTCCTCGCAGGGGCCGTGAGGAAAAACTGTTTTTT. Its protein product is CASSPRRGREEKLFF. Variable domain in full (rest from reference TRBV19 and TRBJ1-4): DGGITQSPKYLFRKEGQNVTLSCEQNLNHDAMYWYRQDPGQGLRLIYYSQIVNDFQKGDIAEGYSVSREKKESFPLTVTSAQKNPTAFYLCASSPRRGREEKLFFGSGTQLSVL.

The rearrangement links TRBV3-1 (or the pseudogene TRBV3-2) to TRBJ2-1; weak D call: TRBD2 (6 bases). Germline V lookup: CDR1 LGHDT, CDR2 YNNKEL (reference sequence). V lost 4 bases and J 3 bases, leaving 7 bases between the germline ends. CDR3 length: 13 residues. The CDR3 DNA reads TGTGCCAGCAGCCCGGGACTCTACAATGAGCAGTTCTTC. Translating gives CASSPGLYNEQFF.

The gene calls are TRBV5-1 and TRBJ2-2, with 9 bases matching TRBD1. CDR3 size: 16 residues. Germline V CDR1 and CDR2: SGHRS, YFSETQ. J was trimmed by 5 bases and V by 6 bases; bases with no gene match: 11. This CDR3 reads CASTETGQGRTGELFF. Here the CDR3 DNA reads TGCGCCAGCACGGAAACTGGACAGGGGCGGACCGGGGAGCTGTTTTTT.

The genes are TRBV6-5 and TRBJ2-3; D is unresolved. Germline values: CDR1 MNHEY, CDR2 SVGAGI. Trimming removed 7 bases from V and 1 base from J, with 15 bases in between. The CDR3 contains 15 residues. The CDR3 nucleotides read TGTGCCAGCACCCGAGGCGGAGAGGGCACAGATACGCAGTATTTT. It yields the protein CASTRGGEGTDTQYF.

The chain carries TRBV21-1 and TRBJ2-5; the table assigns TRBD1, which was not confirmed against the DNA. TRBV21-1 is tagged as a pseudogene. This CDR3 contains 15 residues. Written as DNA, the CDR3 is TGTGCCAGCCGAAAGGGGCAGGGTCAGAGGGAGACCCAGTACTTC. Amino acid sequence: CASRKGQGQRETQYF.

V is TRBV28 and J is TRBJ2-4; 8 bases are shared with TRBD2. The J segment lost 1 base and the V segment lost 6 bases, leaving 5 bases of the junction unmatched. The germline V gene has CDR1 MDHEN and CDR2 SYDVKM. The CDR3 spans 15 residues. CDR3: CASSLAGPAKNIQYF. CDR3 in DNA: TGTGCCAGCAGCTTAGCGGGGCCCGCCAAAAACATTCAGTACTTC.

V and J are TRBV30 and TRBJ1-3, with 8 bases lining up with TRBD1. CDR3 length: 18 residues. CDR1 GTSNPN and CDR2 SVGIG come from the germline V gene (reference sequence). V lost 1 base, J lost 0 bases, and 11 bases stayed unmatched. The DNA for the CDR3 is TGTGCCTGGAGTGCCTTCCCGGGACAGGACCCCTCTGGAAACACCATATATTTT. Protein sequence: CAWSAFPGQDPSGNTIYF.

This clone was recorded a few times. This chain connects TRBV20-1 to TRBJ1-1; D is uncertain. The V end was cut by 3 bases, the J end by 3 bases, with 8 bases between. Germline CDR1 and CDR2: DFQATT and SNEGSKA (reference sequence). There are 12 residues in the CDR3. The CDR3 bases are TGCAGTGCTAGTGCGGAGTACACTGAAGCTTTCTTT. This gives the protein CSASAEYTEAFF.

The chain employs TRBV4-1 and TRBJ2-3, with TRBD1 matching over 10 bases. The J segment lost 3 bases and the V segment lost 0 bases, leaving 3 bases of the junction unmatched. Germline CDR1 and CDR2: MGHRA and YSYEKL. This CDR3 has 16 residues. In DNA form, the CDR3 reads TGCGCCAGCAGCCAAGATCGGACAGGGGGGACAGATACGCAGTATTTT. Translation gives CASSQDRTGGTDTQYF.

The chain links TRBV19 to TRBJ1-4; TRBD1 agrees at 7 bases. V was pared by 7 bases and J by 3 bases, with 2 bases of the junction left unmatched. CDR3 length: 13 amino acids. The germline CDR1 and CDR2 sequences are LNHDA and SQIVND (reference sequence). The CDR3 is CASTGTANEKLFF. The CDR3, as DNA: TGTGCCAGTACCGGGACAGCTAATGAAAAACTGTTTTTT.

This chain links TRBV5-8 with TRBJ2-3; TRBD1 is a possible D gene (5 bases). Germline V gene data show CDR1 as SGHTS and CDR2 as YDEGEE. The CDR3 totals 13 residues. Trimming shortened V by 6 bases and J by 4 bases, and 12 bases separated the two germline ends. CDR3 bases: TGTGCCAGCACCACGGCAGGGTCAGATACGCAGTATTTT. It is translated as CASTTAGSDTQYF.

This clone was recorded a few times. This sequence joins TRBV6-5 and TRBJ1-1, with 7 bases aligning to TRBD1. The CDR3 sequence is 12 residues long. The junction had 8 bases not matched to a gene; V was cut back by 7 bases and J by 9 bases. Germline CDR1 MNHEY, CDR2 SVGAGI. CDR3 amino acids: CASTHLQGQAFF. CDR3 sequence (DNA): TGTGCCAGCACTCACTTACAGGGGCAAGCTTTCTTT.

This clone showed up just once. This chain links TRBV7-8 with TRBJ2-7; possibly TRBD2 for D (8 bases). The V gene's germline CDR1 is SGHVS and CDR2 FQNEAQ. This CDR3 is built from 16 residues. Between the trimmed V and J ends, which lost 5 bases and 2 bases, there was a span of 19 bases. This CDR3 is CASSQGGLAGTYEQYV. The CDR3 nucleotides are TGTGCCAGCAGCCAGGGGGGGCTAGCGGGTACCTACGAGCAGTACGTC.

The V and J genes are TRBV5-1 and TRBJ2-1, with TRBD1 matching over 10 bases. Trimming removed 5 bases from V and 8 bases from J; junction bases left unmatched: 7. CDR3 length: 14 residues. CDR1 is SGHRS, CDR2 YFSETQ, per germline. The CDR3 region is CASRPGTGVYEQFF. CDR3 nucleotide sequence: TGCGCCAGCAGACCCGGGACAGGGGTTTATGAGCAGTTCTTC.